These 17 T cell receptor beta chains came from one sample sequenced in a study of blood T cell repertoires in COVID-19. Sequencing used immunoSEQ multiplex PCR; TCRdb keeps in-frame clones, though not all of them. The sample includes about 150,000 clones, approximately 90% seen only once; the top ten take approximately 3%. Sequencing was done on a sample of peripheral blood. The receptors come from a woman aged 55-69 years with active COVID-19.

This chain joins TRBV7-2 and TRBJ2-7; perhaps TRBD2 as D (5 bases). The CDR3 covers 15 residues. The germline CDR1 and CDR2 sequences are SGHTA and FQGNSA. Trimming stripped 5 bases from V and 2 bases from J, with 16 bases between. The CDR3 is CASSRAEGDAYEQYF. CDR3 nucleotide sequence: TGTGCCAGCAGCCGTGCCGAGGGAGACGCCTACGAGCAGTACTTC.

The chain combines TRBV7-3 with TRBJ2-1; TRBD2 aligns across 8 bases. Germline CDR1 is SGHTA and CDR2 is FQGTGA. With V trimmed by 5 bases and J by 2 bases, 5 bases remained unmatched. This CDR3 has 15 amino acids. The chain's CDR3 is CASSRAGAAYNEQFF. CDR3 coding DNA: TGTGCCAGCAGCCGAGCGGGGGCTGCCTACAATGAGCAGTTCTTC.

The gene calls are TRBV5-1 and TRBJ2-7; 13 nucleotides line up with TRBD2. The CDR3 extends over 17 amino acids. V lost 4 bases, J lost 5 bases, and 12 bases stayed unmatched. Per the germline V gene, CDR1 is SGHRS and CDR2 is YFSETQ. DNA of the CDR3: TGCGCCAGCAGCCCGTTAGGACTAGCGGGAGCTGGGGACGAGCAGTACTTC. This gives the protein CASSPLGLAGAGDEQYF.

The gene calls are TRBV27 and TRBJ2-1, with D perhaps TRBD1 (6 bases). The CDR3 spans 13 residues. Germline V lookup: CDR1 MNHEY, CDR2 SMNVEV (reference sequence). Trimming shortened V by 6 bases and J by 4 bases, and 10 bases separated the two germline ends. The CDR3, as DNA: TGTGCCAGCAGCTCCAGGGGTTACAATGAGCAGTTCTTC. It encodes CASSSRGYNEQFF.

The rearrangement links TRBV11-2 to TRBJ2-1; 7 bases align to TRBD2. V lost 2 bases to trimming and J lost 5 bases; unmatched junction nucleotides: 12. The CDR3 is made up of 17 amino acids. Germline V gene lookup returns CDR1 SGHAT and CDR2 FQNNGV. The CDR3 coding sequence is TGTGCCAGCAGCTTACATCCGGGTAGCGGGCCGGACAATGAGCAGTTCTTC. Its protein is CASSLHPGSGPDNEQFF. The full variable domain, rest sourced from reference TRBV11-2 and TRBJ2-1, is EAGVAQSPRYKIIEKRQSVAFWCNPISGHATLYWYQQILGQGPKLLIQFQNNGVVDDSQLPKDRFSAERLKGVDSTLKIQPAKLEDSAVYLCASSLHPGSGPDNEQFFGPGTRLTVL.

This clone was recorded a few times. The CDR3 DNA reads TGTGCCAGCAGTTCCCCCCGGCAGGGGCGCAATCAGCCCCAGCATTTT. It translates to CASSSPRQGRNQPQHF. V gene TRBV28 combines with J gene TRBJ1-5, with a weak D call TRBD1 (6 bases). The V and J ends lost 4 bases and 2 bases respectively, with 15 bases between them. The CDR3 runs to 16 residues. Germline V gene data show CDR1 as MDHEN and CDR2 as SYDVKM. Supplemented by reference TRBV28 and TRBJ1-5, the full variable domain reads DVKVTQSSRYLVKRTGEKVFLECVQDMDHENMFWYRQDPGLGLRLIYFSYDVKMKEKGDIPEGYSVSREKKERFSLILESASTNQTSMYLCASSSPRQGRNQPQHFGDGTRLSIL.

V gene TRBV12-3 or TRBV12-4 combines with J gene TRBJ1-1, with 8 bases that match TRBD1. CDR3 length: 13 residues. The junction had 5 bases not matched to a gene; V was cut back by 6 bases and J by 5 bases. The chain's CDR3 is CASSLTGETEAFF. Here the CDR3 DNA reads TGTGCCAGCAGCTTGACAGGGGAAACTGAAGCTTTCTTT.

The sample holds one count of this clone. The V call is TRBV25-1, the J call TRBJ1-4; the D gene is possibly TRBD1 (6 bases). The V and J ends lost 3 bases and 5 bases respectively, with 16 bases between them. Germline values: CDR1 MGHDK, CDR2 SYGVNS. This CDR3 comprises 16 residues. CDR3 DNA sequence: TGTGCCAGCAGTGAGCGCCTCACAGGGTCAAATGAAAAACTGTTTTTT. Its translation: CASSERLTGSNEKLFF.

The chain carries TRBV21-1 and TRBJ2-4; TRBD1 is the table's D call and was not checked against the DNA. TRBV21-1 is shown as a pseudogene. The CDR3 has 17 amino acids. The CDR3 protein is CASSKEGQGGTKNIQYF. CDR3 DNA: TGTGCCAGCAGCAAAGAGGGACAGGGGGGAACCAAAAACATTCAGTACTTC.

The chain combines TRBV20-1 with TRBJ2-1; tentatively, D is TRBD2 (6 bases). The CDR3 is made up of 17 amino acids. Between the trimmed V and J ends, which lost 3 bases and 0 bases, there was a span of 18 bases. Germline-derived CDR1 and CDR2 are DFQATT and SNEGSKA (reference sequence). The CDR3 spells CSASVPSVRSSYNEQFF. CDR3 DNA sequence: TGCAGTGCTAGTGTGCCTAGCGTCCGGAGCTCCTACAATGAGCAGTTCTTC.

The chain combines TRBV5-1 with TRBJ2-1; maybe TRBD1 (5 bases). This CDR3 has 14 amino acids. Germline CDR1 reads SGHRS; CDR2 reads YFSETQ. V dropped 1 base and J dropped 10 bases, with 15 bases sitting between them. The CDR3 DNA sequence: TGCGCCAGCAGCTTGCTGACAGAACCTGCGGAGCAGTTCTTC. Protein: CASSLLTEPAEQFF. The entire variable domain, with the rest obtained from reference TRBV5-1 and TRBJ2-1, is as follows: KAGVTQTPRYLIKTRGQQVTLSCSPISGHRSVSWYQQTPGQGLQFLFEYFSETQRNKGNFPGRFSGRQFSNSRSEMNVSTLELGDSALYLCASSLLTEPAEQFFGPGTRLTVL.

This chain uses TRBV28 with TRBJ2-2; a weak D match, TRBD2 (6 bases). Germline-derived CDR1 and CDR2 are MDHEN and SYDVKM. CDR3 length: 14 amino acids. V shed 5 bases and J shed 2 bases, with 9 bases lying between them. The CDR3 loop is CASSVGGNTGELFF. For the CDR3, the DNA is TGTGCCAGCAGTGTCGGGGGTAACACCGGGGAGCTGTTTTTT.

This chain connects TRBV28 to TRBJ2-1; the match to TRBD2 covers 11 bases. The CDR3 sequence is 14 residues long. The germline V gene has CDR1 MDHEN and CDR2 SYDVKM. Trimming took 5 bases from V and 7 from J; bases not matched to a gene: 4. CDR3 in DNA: TGTGCCAGCAGTCTTAGCGGGAGGGCGAATGAGCAGTTCTTC. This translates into CASSLSGRANEQFF.

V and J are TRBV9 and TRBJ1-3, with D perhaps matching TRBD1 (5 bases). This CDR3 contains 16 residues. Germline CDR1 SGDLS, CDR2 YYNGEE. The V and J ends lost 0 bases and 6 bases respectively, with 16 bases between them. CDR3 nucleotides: TGTGCCAGCAGCGTAGGTCAGGGTTGGAGCTTAAACACCATATATTTT. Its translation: CASSVGQGWSLNTIYF.

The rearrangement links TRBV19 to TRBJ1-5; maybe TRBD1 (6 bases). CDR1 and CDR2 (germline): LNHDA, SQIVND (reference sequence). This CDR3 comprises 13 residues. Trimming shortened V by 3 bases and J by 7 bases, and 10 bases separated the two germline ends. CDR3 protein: CASSIRGEQPQHF. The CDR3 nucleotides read TGTGCCAGTAGTATCAGGGGTGAGCAGCCCCAGCATTTT.

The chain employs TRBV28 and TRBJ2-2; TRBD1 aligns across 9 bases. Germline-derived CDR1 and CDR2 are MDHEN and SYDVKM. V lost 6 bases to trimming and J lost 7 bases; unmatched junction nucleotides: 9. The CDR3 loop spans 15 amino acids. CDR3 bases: TGTGCCAGCAGCAGGGACAGGGAAAAGGGCGGGGAGCTGTTTTTT. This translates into CASSRDREKGGELFF.

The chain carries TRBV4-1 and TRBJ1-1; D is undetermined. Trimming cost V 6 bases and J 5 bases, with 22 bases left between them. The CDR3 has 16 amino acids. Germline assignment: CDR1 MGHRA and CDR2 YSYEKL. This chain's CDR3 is CASRVNAASGGTEAFF. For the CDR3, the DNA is TGCGCCAGCAGGGTCAACGCGGCATCTGGAGGGACTGAAGCTTTCTTT.